This T cell receptor (beta chain) is from a study of shared clonotypes between healthy human individuals. General study results and limits: Blood alone was sampled, and tissue repertoires likely differ. Read depth was anticipated to influence clonotype sharing among donors.

Details on this clone: Its antigen remains unknown.

This CDR3 is 15 amino acids long. V lost 6 bases, J lost 7 bases, and 21 bases lay in between. Per the germline V gene, CDR1 is SGHTA and CDR2 is FQGNSA. The assay was carried out at the deep level. Assay used: immunoSEQ multiplex PCR; TCRdb lists only in-frame clones, some missing. The repertoire has 450,000 to 500,000 clones, around 80% of them found once; the top ten carry more than 10%. The J gene is TRBJ1-2, the V gene TRBV7-2; D ambiguous. Sequenced sample: PBMCs. The clonotype comes from a woman aged 40 to 50 in good health. Some clones in this sample may be carry-over from other donors' samples. In DNA, the CDR3 is TGTGCCAGCAGGACTGGCGCCGAGGCTCCCGGTGGCTACACCTTC. It encodes CASRTGAEAPGGYTF.